The table lists the clone carrying this T cell receptor beta chain with a few counts. What it binds is unknown. The sample comes from a study of cytomegalovirus exposure and HLA in healthy donors. About the study: Among about 190 million T cells, an earlier analysis found about 110 million unique TCR beta sequences. Around 79 million unique TCRs, all from HLA-typed donors, were included in an early release of the data. Study-wide results and caveats: Per published reports, the classifier diagnosed cytomegalovirus status with high specificity and sensitivity. Cytomegalovirus association was assigned to about 150 TCR beta chains.

In the PCR, 60 Vbeta and 13 Jbeta primers were used. Sequencing was performed with immunoSEQ multiplex PCR; in TCRdb, only in-frame clones are kept and a portion is missing. The profile shows approximately 61,000 clones, roughly two thirds of them singletons. The receptor's source is a woman in her forties or fifties in good health and CMV-seronegative. The sequenced sample was PBMCs.

The CDR3 sequence is CASTQVSEAFF. For the CDR3, the DNA is TGTGCCAGCACCCAGGTTTCTGAAGCTTTCTTT. V gene TRBV6-1 combines with J gene TRBJ1-1; D not resolved. Germline values: CDR1 MNHNS, CDR2 SASEGT. The CDR3 runs 11 residues. V shed 7 bases and J shed 6 bases, with 9 bases lying between them.